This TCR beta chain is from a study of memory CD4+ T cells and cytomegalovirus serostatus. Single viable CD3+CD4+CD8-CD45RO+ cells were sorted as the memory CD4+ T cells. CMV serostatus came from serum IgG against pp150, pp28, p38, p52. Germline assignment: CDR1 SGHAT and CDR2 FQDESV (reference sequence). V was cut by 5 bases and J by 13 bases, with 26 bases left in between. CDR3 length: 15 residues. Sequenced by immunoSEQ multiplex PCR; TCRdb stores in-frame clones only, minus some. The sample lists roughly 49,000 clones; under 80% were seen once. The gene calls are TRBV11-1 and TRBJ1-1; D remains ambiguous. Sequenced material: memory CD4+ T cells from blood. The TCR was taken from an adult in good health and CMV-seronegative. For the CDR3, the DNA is TGTGCCAGCAGCCCCCATCGACGGTCCGGTTATTTCGTTTTCTTT. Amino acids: CASSPHRRSGYFVFF.